The clone carrying this T cell receptor beta chain was observed many times. Its antigen is not known. Germline V gives CDR1 SGHNT, CDR2 YYREEE (reference sequence). Trimming left V 4 bases short and J 0 bases short, with 7 bases between. The CDR3 is made up of 14 amino acids. The TCR beta profiling, which covered VDJ combination and CDR3 sequence, was carried out using genomic DNA as the template. MiXCR, applied by TCRdb to the reads, yields one record per CDR3 protein. The data contain about 210,000 distinct CDR3 sequences, about a third of them singletons. This sample was included in a study of CD8+CD57+ T cells in acquired aplastic anemia. Background on the study: Mean yield of DNA from sorted CD4+ and CD8+ cells was 3 to 3.5 ug.

Overall study results and limits: CD8+ Simpson's diversity in patients was not significantly different from that in controls. Shared by patients and controls, 25 to 30 CD8+ CDR3s were abundant in patients.

The chain has TRBV5-4 and TRBJ1-4; D is perhaps TRBD1 (5 bases). The receptor was derived from a human donor in good health, serving as a control. What was sequenced was sorted CD4+, CD8+, or CD8+CD57+ T cells (not recorded which) from PBMCs. This chain's CDR3 is CASSPTATNEKLFF. CDR3 in DNA: TGTGCCAGCAGCCCGACAGCAACTAATGAAAAACTGTTTTTT. Using reference TRBV5-4 and TRBJ1-4 for the parts outside the CDR3, the full variable domain is ETGVTQSPTHLIKTRGQQVTLRCSSQSGHNTVSWYQQALGQGPQFIFQYYREEENGRGNFPPRFSGLQFPNYSSELNVNALELDDSALYLCASSPTATNEKLFFGSGTQLSVL.